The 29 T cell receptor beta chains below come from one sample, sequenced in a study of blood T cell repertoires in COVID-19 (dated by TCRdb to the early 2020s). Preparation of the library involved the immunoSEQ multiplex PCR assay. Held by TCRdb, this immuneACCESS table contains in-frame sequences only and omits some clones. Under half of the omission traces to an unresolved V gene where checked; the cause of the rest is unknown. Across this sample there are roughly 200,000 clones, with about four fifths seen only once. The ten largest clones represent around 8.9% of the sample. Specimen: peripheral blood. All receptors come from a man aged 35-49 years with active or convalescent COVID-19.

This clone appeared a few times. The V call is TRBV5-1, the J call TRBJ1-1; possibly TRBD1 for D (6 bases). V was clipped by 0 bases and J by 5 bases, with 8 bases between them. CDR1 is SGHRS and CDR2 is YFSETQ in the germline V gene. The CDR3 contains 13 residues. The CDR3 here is CASSLDQGTEAFF. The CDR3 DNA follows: TGCGCCAGCAGCTTGGACCAGGGGACTGAAGCTTTCTTT.

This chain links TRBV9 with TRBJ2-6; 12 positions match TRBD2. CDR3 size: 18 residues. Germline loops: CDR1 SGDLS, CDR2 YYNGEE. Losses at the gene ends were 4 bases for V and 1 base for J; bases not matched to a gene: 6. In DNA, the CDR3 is TGTGCCAGCAGCCCCACAACTAGCGGGAGGTCTGGGGCCAACGTCCTGACTTTC. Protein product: CASSPTTSGRSGANVLTF.

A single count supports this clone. CDR3 loop: CACPSGRQSIAAFGYTF. CDR3 nucleotide sequence: TGTGCCTGCCCATCCGGGAGACAATCCATAGCTGCGTTTGGCTACACCTTC. The chain has TRBV30 and TRBJ1-2; D call uncertain. The CDR3 extends over 17 amino acids. Germline V gene lookup returns CDR1 GTSNPN and CDR2 SVGIG (reference sequence). Trimming took off 6 bases at V and 7 bases at J, with 30 bases between the two ends.

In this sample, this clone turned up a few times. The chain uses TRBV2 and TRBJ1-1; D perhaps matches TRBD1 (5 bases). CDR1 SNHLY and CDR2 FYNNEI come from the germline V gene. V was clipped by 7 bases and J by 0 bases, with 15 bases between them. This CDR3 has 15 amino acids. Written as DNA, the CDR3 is TGTGCCAGCAAGTATGGGGCCCCGGTGAACACTGAAGCTTTCTTT. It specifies CASKYGAPVNTEAFF.

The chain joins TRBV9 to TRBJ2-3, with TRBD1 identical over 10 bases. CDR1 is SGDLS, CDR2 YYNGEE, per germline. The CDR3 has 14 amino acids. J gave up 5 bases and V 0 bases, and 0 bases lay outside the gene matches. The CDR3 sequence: CASSVGTGGDTQYF. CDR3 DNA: TGTGCCAGCAGCGTAGGGACAGGGGGAGATACGCAGTATTTT.

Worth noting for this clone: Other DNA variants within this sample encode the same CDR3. The CDR3 is CASSEAGGTGNTIYF. CDR3 in DNA: TGTGCCAGCAGTGAAGCTGGGGGGACTGGAAACACCATATATTTT. This sequence joins TRBV6-1 and TRBJ1-3, with D possibly matching TRBD1 (5 bases). Looked up from germline, CDR1 is MNHNS and CDR2 is SASEGT. Trimming took off 0 bases at V and 2 bases at J, with 8 bases between the two ends. This CDR3 contains 15 residues.

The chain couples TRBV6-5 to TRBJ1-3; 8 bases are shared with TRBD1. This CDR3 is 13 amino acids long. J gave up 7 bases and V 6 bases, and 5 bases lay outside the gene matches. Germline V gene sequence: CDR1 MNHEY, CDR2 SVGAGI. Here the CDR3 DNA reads TGTGCCAGCAGCGGACAGGGCTGGAACACCATATATTTT. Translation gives CASSGQGWNTIYF.

Here the CDR3 reads CASSEGAGPYNEQFF. For the CDR3, the DNA is TGTGCCAGCAGTGAAGGGGCGGGACCCTACAATGAGCAGTTCTTC. V and J are TRBV6-1 and TRBJ2-1, with a possible D match to TRBD2 (6 bases). The V and J ends lost 1 base and 2 bases respectively, with 9 bases between them. The CDR3 is made up of 15 amino acids. Germline V gene data show CDR1 as MNHNS and CDR2 as SASEGT.

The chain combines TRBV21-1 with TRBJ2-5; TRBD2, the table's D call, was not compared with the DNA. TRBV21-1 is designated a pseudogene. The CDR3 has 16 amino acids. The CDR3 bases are TGTGCCAGCAGCCTTTCCACGGGGGGGTACCAAGAGACCCAGTACTTC. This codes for CASSLSTGGYQETQYF.

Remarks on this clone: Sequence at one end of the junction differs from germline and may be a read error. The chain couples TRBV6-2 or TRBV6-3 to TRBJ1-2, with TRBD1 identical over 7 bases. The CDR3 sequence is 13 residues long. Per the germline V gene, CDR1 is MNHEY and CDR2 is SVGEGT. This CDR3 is CASSYSVLGGCAF. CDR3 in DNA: TGTGCCAGCAGTTACTCAGTCCTAGGGGGCTGCGCCTTC.

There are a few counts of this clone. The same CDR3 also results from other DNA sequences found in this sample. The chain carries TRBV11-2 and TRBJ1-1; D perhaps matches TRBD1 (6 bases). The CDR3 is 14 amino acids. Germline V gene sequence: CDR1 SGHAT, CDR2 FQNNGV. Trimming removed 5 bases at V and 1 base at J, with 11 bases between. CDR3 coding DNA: TGTGCCAGCAGCCAGGGACAAGGGAACACTGAAGCTTTCTTT. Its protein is CASSQGQGNTEAFF.

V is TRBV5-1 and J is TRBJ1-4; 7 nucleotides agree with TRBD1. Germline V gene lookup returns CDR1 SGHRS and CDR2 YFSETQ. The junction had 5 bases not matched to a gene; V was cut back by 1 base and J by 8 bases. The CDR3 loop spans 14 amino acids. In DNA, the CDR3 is TGCGCCAGCAGCTTGTCCCAGGGGGGCGAAAAACTGTTTTTT. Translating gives CASSLSQGGEKLFF.

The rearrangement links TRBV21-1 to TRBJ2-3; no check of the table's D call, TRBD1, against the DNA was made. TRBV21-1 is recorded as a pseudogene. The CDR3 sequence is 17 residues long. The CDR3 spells CASSKGGWQGSTDTQYF. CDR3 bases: TGTGCCAGCAGCAAAGGGGGTTGGCAGGGGAGCACAGATACGCAGTATTTT.

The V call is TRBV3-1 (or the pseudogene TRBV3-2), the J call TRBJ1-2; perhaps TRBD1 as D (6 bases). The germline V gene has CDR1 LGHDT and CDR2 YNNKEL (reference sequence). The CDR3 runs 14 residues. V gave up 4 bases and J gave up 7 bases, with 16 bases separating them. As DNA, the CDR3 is TGTGCCAGCAGCCCAGCAGGGGATAAGGGTGGCTACACCTTC. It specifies CASSPAGDKGGYTF.

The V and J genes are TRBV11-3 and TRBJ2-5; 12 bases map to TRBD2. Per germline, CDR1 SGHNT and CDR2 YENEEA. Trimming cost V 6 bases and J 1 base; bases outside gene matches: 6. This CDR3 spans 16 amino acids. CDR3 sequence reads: CASSPGLAGSQETQYF. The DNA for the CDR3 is TGTGCCAGCAGTCCCGGACTAGCGGGGAGCCAAGAGACCCAGTACTTC.

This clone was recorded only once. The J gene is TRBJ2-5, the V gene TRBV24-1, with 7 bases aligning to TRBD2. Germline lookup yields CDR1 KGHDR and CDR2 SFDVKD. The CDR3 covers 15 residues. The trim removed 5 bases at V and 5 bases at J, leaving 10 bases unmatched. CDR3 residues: CATSAPSGPRETQYF. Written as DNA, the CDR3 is TGTGCCACCAGTGCGCCTAGCGGCCCCCGGGAGACCCAGTACTTC.

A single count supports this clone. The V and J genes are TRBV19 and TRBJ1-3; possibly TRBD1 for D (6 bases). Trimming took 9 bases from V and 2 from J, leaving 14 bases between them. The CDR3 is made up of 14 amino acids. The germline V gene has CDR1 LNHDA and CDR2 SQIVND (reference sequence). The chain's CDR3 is CASRRGVTGNTIYF. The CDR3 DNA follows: TGTGCCAGCCGCAGGGGAGTCACTGGAAACACCATATATTTT.

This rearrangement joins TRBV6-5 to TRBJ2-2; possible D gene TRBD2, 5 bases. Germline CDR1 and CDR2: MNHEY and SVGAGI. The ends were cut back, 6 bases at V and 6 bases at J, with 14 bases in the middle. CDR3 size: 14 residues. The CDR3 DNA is TGTGCCAGCAGGAAGGGTAACGGGGCCGGGGAGCTGTTTTTT. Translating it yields CASRKGNGAGELFF.

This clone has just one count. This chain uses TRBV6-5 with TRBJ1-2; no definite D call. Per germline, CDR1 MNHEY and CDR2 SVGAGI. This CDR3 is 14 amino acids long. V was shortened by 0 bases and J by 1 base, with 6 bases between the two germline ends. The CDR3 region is CASSYSTGNYGYTF. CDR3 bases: TGTGCCAGCAGTTACTCGACGGGTAACTATGGCTACACCTTC.

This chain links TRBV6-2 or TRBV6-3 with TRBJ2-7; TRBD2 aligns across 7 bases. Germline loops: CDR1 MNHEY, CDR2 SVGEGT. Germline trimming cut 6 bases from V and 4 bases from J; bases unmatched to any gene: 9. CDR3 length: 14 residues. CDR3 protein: CASSPWRGFYEQYF. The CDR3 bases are TGTGCCAGCAGCCCCTGGCGGGGGTTTTACGAGCAGTACTTC.

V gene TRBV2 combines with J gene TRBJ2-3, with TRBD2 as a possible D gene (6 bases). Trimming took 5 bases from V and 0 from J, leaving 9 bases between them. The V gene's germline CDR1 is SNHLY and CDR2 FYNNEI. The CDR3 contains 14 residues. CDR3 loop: CASSRLVSTDTQYF. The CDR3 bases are TGTGCCAGCAGTCGACTAGTAAGCACAGATACGCAGTATTTT.

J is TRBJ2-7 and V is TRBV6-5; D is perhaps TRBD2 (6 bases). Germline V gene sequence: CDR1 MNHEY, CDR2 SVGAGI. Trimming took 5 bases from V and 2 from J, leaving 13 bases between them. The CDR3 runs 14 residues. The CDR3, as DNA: TGTGCCAGCAGTCGTGACCCGGGGGCCTACGAGCAGTACTTC. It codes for CASSRDPGAYEQYF.

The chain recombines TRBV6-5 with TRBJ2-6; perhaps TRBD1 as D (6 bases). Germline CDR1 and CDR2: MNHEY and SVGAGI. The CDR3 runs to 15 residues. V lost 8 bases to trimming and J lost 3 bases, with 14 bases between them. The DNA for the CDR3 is TGTGCCAGCCGGTCAGGGGCCAATGGGGCCAACGTCCTGACTTTC. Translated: CASRSGANGANVLTF.

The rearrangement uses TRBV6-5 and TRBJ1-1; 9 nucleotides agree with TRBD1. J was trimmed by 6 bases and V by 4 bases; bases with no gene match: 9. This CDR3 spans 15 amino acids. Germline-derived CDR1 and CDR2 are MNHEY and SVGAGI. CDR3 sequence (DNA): TGTGCCAGCAGTTTATTACAGGGGGCTTTTTCTGAAGCTTTCTTT. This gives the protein CASSLLQGAFSEAFF.

CDR3 in amino acids: CASRDRGSRTEAFF. The CDR3 nucleotides read TGCGCCAGCAGGGACAGGGGATCACGCACTGAAGCTTTCTTT. This chain connects TRBV5-1 to TRBJ1-1; 9 bases map to TRBD1. CDR1 and CDR2 (germline): SGHRS, YFSETQ. There are 14 residues in the CDR3. The trim removed 5 bases at V and 4 bases at J, leaving 6 bases unmatched. Full variable domain (rest looked up from reference TRBV5-1 and TRBJ1-1): KAGVTQTPRYLIKTRGQQVTLSCSPISGHRSVSWYQQTPGQGLQFLFEYFSETQRNKGNFPGRFSGRQFSNSRSEMNVSTLELGDSALYLCASRDRGSRTEAFFGQGTRLTVV.

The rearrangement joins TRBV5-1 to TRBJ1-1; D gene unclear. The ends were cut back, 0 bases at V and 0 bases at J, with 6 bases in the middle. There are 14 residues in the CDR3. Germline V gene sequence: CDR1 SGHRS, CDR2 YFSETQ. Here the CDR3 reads CASSLVQMNTEAFF. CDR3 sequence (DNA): TGCGCCAGCAGCTTGGTGCAGATGAACACTGAAGCTTTCTTT.

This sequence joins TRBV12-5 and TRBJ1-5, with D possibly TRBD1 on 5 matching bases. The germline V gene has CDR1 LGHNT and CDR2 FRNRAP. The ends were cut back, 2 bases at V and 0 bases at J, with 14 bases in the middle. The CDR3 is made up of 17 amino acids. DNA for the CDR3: TGTGCTAGTGGTTTGATGCAGGGTGCTCATAGCAATCAGCCCCAGCATTTT. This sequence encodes CASGLMQGAHSNQPQHF.

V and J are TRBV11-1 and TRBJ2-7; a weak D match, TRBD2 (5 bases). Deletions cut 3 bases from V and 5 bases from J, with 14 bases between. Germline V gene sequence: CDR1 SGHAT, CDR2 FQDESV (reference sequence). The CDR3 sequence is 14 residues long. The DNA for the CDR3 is TGTGCCAGCAGCTTCCCGGACTTATTTAACGAGCAGTACTTC. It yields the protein CASSFPDLFNEQYF.

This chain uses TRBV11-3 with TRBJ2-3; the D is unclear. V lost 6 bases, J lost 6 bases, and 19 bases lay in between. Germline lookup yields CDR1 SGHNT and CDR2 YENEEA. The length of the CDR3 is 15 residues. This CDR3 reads CASRLLDHSRDTQYF. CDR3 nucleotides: TGTGCCAGCAGACTTCTTGATCACTCTCGGGATACGCAGTATTTT.